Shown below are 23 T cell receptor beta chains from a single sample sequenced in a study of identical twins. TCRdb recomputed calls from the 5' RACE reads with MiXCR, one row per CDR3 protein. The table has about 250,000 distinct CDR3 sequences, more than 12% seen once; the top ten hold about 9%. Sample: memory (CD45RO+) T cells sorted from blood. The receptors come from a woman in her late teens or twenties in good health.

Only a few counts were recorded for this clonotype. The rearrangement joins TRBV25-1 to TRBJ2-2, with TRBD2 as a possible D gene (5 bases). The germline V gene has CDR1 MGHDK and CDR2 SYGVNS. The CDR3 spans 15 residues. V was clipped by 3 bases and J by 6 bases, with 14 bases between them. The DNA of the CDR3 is TGTGCCAGCAGTGAGCTAGGAGGTATTCCCGGGGAGCTGTTTTTT. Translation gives CASSELGGIPGELFF.

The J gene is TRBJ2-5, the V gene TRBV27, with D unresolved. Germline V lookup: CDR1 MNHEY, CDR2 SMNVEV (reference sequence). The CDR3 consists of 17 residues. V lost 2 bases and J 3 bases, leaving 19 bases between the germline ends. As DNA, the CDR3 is TGTGCCAGCAGTTTAGAGTCGCCCCGCAAAAGGGAAGAGACCCAGTACTTC. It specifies CASSLESPRKREETQYF.

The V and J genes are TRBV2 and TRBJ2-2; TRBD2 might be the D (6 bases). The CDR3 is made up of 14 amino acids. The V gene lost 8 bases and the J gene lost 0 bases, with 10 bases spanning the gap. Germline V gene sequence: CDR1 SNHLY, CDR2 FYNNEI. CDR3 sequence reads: CASGGGANTGELFF. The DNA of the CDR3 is TGTGCCAGCGGTGGCGGGGCGAACACCGGGGAGCTGTTTTTT.

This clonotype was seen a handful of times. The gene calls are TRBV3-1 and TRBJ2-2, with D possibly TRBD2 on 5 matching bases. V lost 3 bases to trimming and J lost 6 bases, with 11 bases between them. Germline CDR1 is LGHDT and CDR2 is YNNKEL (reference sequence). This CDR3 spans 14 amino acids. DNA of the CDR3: TGTGCCAGCAGCCATCTGACGGAGGCCGGGGAGCTGTTTTTT. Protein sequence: CASSHLTEAGELFF.

The CDR3 bases are TGTGCCAGCAGCAGTCCCCCAGAGAACACTGAAGCTTTCTTT. This encodes CASSSPPENTEAFF. The chain combines TRBV21-1 with TRBJ1-1; the table's D call, TRBD1, has no DNA check behind it. TRBV21-1 has pseudogene status. The CDR3 contains 14 residues.

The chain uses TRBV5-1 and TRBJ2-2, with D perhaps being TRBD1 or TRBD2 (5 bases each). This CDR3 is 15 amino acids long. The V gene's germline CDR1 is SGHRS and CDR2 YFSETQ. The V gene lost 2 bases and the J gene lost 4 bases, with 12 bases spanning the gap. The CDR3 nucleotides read TGCGCCAGCAGCTTAGGCCAGGGACCCACCGGGGAGCTGTTTTTT. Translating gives CASSLGQGPTGELFF.

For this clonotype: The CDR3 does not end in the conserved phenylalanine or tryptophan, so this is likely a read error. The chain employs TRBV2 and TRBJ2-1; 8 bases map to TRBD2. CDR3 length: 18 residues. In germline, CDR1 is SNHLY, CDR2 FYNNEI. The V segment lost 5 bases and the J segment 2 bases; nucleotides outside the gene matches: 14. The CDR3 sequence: CASSPSALAAVPYNEQFS. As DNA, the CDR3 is TGTGCCAGCAGTCCCTCCGCACTAGCGGCGGTCCCCTACAATGAGCAGTTCTCC.

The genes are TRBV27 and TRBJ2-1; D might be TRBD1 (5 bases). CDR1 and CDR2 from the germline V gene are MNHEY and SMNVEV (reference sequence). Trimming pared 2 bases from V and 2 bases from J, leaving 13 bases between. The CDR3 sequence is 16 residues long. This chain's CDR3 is CASSLRGRVTYNEQFF. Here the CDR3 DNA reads TGTGCCAGCAGTTTAAGGGGAAGGGTTACCTACAATGAGCAGTTCTTC.

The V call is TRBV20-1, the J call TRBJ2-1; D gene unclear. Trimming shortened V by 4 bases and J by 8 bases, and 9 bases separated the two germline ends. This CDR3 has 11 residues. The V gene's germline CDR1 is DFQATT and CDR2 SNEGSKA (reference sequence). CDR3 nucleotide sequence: TGCAGTGCTATCTACTCACATGAGCAGTTCTTC. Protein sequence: CSAIYSHEQFF.

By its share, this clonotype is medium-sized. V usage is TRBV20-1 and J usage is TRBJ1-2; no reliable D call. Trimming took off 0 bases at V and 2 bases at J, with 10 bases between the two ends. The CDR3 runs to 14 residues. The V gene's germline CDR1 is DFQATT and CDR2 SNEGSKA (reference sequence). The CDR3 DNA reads TGCAGTGCTAGAGAATTTGAGCACAACTATGGCTACACCTTC. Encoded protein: CSAREFEHNYGYTF.

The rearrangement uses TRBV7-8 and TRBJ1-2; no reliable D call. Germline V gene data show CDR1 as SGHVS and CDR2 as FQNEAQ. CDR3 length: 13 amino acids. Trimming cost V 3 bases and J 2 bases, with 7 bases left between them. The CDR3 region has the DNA TGTGCCAGCAGCTTGAAGCAAAACTATGGCTACACCTTC. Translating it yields CASSLKQNYGYTF.

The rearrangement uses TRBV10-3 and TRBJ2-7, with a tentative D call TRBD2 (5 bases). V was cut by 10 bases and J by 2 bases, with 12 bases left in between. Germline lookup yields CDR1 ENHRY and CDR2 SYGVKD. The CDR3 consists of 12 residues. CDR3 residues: CATGRETYEQYF. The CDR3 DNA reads TGTGCCACCGGACGGGAAACCTACGAGCAGTACTTC.

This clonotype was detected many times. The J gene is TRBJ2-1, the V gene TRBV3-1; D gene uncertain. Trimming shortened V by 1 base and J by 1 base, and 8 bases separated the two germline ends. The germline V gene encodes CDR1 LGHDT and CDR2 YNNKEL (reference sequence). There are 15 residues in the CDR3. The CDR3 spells CASSQGVQSYNEQFF. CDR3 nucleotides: TGTGCCAGCAGCCAAGGGGTCCAATCCTACAATGAGCAGTTCTTC.

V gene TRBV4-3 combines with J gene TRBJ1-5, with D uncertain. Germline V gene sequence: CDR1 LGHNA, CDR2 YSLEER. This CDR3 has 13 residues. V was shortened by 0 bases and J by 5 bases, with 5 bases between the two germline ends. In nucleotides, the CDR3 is TGCGCCAGCAGCCAAGATGTGCATCAGCCCCAGCATTTT. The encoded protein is CASSQDVHQPQHF.

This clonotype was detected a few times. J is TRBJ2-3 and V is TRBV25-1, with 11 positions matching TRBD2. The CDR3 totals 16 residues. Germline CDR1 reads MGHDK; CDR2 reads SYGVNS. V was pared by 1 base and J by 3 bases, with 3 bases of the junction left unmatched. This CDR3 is CASSELTSGITDTQYF. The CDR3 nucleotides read TGTGCCAGCAGTGAATTGACTAGCGGGATAACAGATACGCAGTATTTT.

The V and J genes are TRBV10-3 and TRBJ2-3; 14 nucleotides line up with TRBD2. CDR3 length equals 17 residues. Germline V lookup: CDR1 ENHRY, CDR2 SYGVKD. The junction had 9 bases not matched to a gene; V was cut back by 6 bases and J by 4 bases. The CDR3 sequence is CAISKSGTSGSADTQYF. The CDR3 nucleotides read TGTGCCATCAGCAAATCCGGGACTAGCGGGAGTGCAGATACGCAGTATTTT.

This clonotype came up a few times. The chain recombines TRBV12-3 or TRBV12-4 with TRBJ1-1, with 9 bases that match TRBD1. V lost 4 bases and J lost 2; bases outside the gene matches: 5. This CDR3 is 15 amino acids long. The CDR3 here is CASSSQGAGNTEAFF. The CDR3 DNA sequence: TGTGCCAGCAGTTCACAGGGGGCGGGTAACACTGAAGCTTTCTTT.

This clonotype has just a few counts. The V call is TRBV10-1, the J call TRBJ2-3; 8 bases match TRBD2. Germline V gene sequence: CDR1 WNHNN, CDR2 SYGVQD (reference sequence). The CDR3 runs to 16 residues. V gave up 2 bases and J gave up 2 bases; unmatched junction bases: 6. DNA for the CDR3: TGCGCCAGCAGTGAGGGTACTAGCGGCTACACAGATACGCAGTATTTT. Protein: CASSEGTSGYTDTQYF.

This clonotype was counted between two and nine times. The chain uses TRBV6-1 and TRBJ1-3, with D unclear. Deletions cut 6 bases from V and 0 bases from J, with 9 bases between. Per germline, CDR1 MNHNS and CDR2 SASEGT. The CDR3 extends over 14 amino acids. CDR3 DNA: TGTGCCAGCAGCGGACCGGTCTCTGGAAACACCATATATTTT. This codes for CASSGPVSGNTIYF.

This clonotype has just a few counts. CDR3 sequence: CASSFQSSGNTIYF. The CDR3 coding sequence is TGTGCCAGCAGTTTCCAGAGCTCTGGAAACACCATATATTTT. This chain links TRBV12-3 or TRBV12-4 with TRBJ1-3; D gene uncertain. The V end was cut by 3 bases, the J end by 0 bases, with 6 bases between. The CDR3 length is 14 residues.

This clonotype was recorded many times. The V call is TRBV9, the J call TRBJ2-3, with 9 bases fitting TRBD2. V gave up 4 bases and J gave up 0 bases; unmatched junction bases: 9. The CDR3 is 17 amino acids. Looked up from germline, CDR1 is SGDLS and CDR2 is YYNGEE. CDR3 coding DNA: TGTGCCAGCAGCTCCCCCAGCGGGGGGATTAGCACAGATACGCAGTATTTT. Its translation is CASSSPSGGISTDTQYF.

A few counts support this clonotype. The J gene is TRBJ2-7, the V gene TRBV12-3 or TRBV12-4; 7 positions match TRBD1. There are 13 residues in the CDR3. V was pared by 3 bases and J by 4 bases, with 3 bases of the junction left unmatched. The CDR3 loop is CASSLNRGYEQYF. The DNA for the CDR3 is TGTGCCAGCAGTTTGAACAGGGGTTACGAGCAGTACTTC.

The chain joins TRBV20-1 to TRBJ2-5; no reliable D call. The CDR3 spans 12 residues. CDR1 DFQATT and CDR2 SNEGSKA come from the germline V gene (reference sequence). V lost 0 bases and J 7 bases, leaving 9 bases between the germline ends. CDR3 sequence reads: CSAREIRRTQYF. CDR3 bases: TGCAGTGCTAGAGAGATCCGACGGACCCAGTACTTC.